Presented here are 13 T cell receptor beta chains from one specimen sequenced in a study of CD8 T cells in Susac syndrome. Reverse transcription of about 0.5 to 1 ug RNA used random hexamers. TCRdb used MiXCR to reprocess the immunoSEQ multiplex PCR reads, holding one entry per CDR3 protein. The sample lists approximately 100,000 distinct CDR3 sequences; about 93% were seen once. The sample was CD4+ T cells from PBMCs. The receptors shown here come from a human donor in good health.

The CDR3 DNA sequence: TGTGCCAGTACGGGGGCGAGGAATTCACCCCTCCACTTT. Its translation: CASTGARNSPLHF. The gene calls are TRBV7-8 and TRBJ1-6; maybe TRBD1 (6 bases). CDR3 length: 13 residues. CDR1 is SGHVS and CDR2 is FQNEAQ in the germline V gene. Trimming removed 9 bases at V and 7 bases at J, with 13 bases between.

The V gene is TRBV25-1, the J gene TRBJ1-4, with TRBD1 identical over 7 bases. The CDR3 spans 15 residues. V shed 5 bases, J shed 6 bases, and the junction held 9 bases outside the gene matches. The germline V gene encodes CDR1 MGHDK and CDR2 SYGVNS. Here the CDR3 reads CASSLGDRVDEKLFF. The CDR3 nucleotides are TGTGCCAGCAGTCTGGGCGACAGGGTCGATGAAAAACTGTTTTTT.

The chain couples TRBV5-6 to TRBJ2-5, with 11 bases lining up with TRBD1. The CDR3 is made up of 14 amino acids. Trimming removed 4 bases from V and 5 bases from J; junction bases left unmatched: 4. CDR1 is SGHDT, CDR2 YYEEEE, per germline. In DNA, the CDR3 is TGTGCCAGCAGCGGACAGGGGGCAGGGGAGACCCAGTACTTC. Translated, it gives CASSGQGAGETQYF.

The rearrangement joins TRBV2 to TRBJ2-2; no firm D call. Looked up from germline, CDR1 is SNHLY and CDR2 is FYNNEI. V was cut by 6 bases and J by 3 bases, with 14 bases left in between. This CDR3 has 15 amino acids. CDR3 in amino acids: CASRKDFRYTGELFF. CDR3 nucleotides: TGTGCCAGCAGGAAGGATTTCCGGTACACCGGGGAGCTGTTTTTT.

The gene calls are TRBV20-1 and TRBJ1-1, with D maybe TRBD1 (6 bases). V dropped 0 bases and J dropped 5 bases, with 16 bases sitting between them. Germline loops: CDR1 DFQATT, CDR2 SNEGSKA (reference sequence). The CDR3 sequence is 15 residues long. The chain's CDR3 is CSARDLRGRGTEAFF. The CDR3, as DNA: TGCAGTGCTAGAGATCTACGGGGGAGGGGGACTGAAGCTTTCTTT.

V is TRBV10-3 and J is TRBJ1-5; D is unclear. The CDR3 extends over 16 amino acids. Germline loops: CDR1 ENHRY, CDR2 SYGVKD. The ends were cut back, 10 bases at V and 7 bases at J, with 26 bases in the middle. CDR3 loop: CATSESWPGGGQPQHF. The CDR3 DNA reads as TGTGCCACCTCCGAATCCTGGCCAGGAGGAGGACAGCCCCAGCATTTT.

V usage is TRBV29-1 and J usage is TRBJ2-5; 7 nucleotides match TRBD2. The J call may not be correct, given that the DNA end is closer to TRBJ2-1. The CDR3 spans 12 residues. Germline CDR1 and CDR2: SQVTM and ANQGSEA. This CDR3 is CSAERKRGSQFF. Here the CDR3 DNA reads TGCAGCGCCGAACGTAAGCGGGGATCCCAGTTCTTC.

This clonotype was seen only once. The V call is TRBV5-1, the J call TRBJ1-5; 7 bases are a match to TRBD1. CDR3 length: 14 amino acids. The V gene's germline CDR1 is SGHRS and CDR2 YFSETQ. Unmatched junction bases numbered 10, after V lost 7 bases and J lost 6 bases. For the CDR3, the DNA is TGCGCCAGCTCACCCAACAGGGGCGGTCAGCCCCAGCATTTT. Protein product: CASSPNRGGQPQHF. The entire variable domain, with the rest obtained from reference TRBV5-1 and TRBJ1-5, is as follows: KAGVTQTPRYLIKTRGQQVTLSCSPISGHRSVSWYQQTPGQGLQFLFEYFSETQRNKGNFPGRFSGRQFSNSRSEMNVSTLELGDSALYLCASSPNRGGQPQHFGDGTRLSIL.

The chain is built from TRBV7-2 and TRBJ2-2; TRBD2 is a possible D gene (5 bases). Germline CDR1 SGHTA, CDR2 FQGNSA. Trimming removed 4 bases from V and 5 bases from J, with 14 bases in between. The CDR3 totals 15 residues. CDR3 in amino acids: CASSSQELGTGELFF. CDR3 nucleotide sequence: TGTGCCAGCAGCTCCCAGGAACTAGGAACCGGGGAGCTGTTTTTT. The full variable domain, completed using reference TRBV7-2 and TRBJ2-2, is GAGVSQSPSNKVTEKGKDVELRCDPISGHTALYWYRQSLGQGLEFLIYFQGNSAPDKSGLPSDRFSAERTGGSVSTLTIQRTQQEDSAVYLCASSSQELGTGELFFGEGSRLTVL.

CDR3 coding DNA: TGCAGTGCGCCTGGACAAAGCGGTCAGCCCCAGCATTTT. Protein sequence: CSAPGQSGQPQHF. V is TRBV20-1 and J is TRBJ1-5, with D perhaps matching TRBD1 (5 bases). This CDR3 is built from 13 residues. Per germline, CDR1 DFQATT and CDR2 SNEGSKA (reference sequence). V was shortened by 6 bases and J by 6 bases, with 15 bases between the two germline ends.

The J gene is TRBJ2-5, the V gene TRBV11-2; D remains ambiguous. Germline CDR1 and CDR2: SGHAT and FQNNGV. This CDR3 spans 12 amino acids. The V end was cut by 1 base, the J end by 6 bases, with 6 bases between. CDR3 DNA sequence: TGTGCCAGCAGCTTAGGGACCCAGACCCAGTACTTC. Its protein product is CASSLGTQTQYF.

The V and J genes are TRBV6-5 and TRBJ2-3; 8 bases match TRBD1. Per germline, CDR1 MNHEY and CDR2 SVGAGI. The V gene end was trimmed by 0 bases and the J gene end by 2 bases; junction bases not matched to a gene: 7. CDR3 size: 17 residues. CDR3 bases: TGTGCCAGCAGTTACTCGAACGACAGGGGAAACACAGATACGCAGTATTTT. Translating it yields CASSYSNDRGNTDTQYF.

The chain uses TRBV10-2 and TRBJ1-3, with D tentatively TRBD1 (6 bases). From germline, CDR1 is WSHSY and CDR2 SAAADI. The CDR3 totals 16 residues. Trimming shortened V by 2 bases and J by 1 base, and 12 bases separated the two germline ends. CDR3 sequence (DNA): TGCGCCAGCAGTGAGCAGGGGTCCTTTTCTGGAAACACCATATATTTT. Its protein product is CASSEQGSFSGNTIYF.